The 27 T cell receptor beta chains presented below share a single source sample, sequenced in a study of blood T cell repertoires in COVID-19. Method: immunoSEQ multiplex PCR; TCRdb's copy keeps in-frame clones and lacks some. The sample gives about 250,000 clones, around four fifths of which show up once; 4.5% to 7% is in the top ten. Sequences were obtained from peripheral blood. The receptors were gathered from a man aged 80 or over with acute or convalescent COVID-19.

The genes are TRBV6-2 or TRBV6-3 and TRBJ2-2, with D perhaps matching TRBD2 (7 bases). V was cut by 5 bases and J by 6 bases, with 16 bases left in between. CDR3 length: 15 amino acids. CDR1 is MNHEY and CDR2 is SVGEGT in the germline V gene. CDR3 region: CASSRRGGGSGELFF. CDR3 in DNA: TGTGCCAGCAGTAGACGGGGAGGGGGATCCGGGGAGCTGTTTTTT.

This chain connects TRBV28 to TRBJ1-2; 9 bases are a match to TRBD1. The CDR3 runs to 14 residues. The V segment lost 2 bases and the J segment 8 bases; nucleotides outside the gene matches: 6. Germline V gives CDR1 MDHEN, CDR2 SYDVKM. The CDR3 DNA sequence: TGTGCCAGCAGTTTAACACAGGGGGCGGTCGGCTACACCTTC. It specifies CASSLTQGAVGYTF.

The chain uses TRBV7-2 and TRBJ1-2; tentative D call: TRBD1 (6 bases). The CDR3 consists of 13 residues. V was trimmed by 5 bases and J by 6 bases, leaving 13 bases between them. Germline V gene data show CDR1 as SGHTA and CDR2 as FQGNSA. This CDR3 reads CASSKWTVDGYTF. The CDR3 region has the DNA TGTGCCAGCAGCAAATGGACAGTAGATGGCTACACCTTC.

The V and J genes are TRBV27 and TRBJ2-7, with D possibly matching TRBD1 (6 bases). In germline, CDR1 is MNHEY, CDR2 SMNVEV (reference sequence). The CDR3 spans 14 residues. Trimming stripped 5 bases from V and 3 bases from J, with 14 bases between. The CDR3: CASSQPGHSYEQYF. The DNA for the CDR3 is TGTGCCAGCAGTCAACCGGGACATAGCTACGAGCAGTACTTC.

The chain is built from TRBV7-9 and TRBJ2-7; D ambiguous. Trimming pared 1 base from V and 2 bases from J, leaving 6 bases between. Germline lookup yields CDR1 SEHNR and CDR2 FQNEAQ (reference sequence). The CDR3 totals 13 residues. As DNA, the CDR3 is TGTGCCAGCAGCTTAGGGGCCCCCTACGAGCAGTACTTC. It encodes CASSLGAPYEQYF.

V and J are TRBV6-6 and TRBJ2-2; TRBD1 agrees at 7 bases. The length of the CDR3 is 16 residues. Germline V lookup: CDR1 MNHNY, CDR2 SVGAGI (reference sequence). The J segment lost 3 bases and the V segment lost 8 bases, leaving 12 bases of the junction unmatched. The CDR3: CASRPLGQVHTGELFF. As DNA, the CDR3 is TGTGCCAGCCGACCGCTAGGACAGGTCCACACCGGGGAGCTGTTTTTT.

The gene calls are TRBV9 and TRBJ2-2, with TRBD1 identical over 7 bases. The CDR3 runs to 14 residues. Germline V CDR1 and CDR2: SGDLS, YYNGEE. With 5 bases clipped from V and 4 bases from J, the junction kept 5 bases outside the gene matches. The CDR3 region is CASRATGPTGELFF. The CDR3 coding sequence is TGTGCCAGCAGGGCGACAGGGCCCACCGGGGAGCTGTTTTTT.

The sample holds one count of this clone. The chain has TRBV7-2 and TRBJ2-1; 8 bases are shared with TRBD2. This CDR3 is 13 amino acids long. Germline CDR1 SGHTA, CDR2 FQGNSA. V lost 10 bases and J lost 11; bases outside the gene matches: 13. The CDR3 DNA reads TGTGCCACTGCGTTAGCGGGGATGTTGAAGCAGTTCTTC. Translated: CATALAGMLKQFF.

Here the CDR3 DNA reads TGTGCCAGCAGTGCACAGGGTTTAAACACCGGGGAGCTGTTTTTT. It encodes CASSAQGLNTGELFF. The chain combines TRBV2 with TRBJ2-2, with D perhaps TRBD1 (6 bases). V lost 4 bases and J lost 2, with 11 bases in between. CDR3 length: 15 amino acids. The germline V gene encodes CDR1 SNHLY and CDR2 FYNNEI.

The chain uses TRBV3-1 (or the pseudogene TRBV3-2) and TRBJ2-1; 15 bases map to TRBD2. Germline V CDR1 and CDR2: LGHDT, YNNKEL (reference sequence). CDR3 length: 18 amino acids. V shed 5 bases, J shed 2 bases, and the junction held 7 bases outside the gene matches. CDR3 nucleotide sequence: TGTGCCAGCAGCAAGGGACTAGCGGGAGGTACTACCTACAATGAGCAGTTCTTC. Protein: CASSKGLAGGTTYNEQFF.

The chain links TRBV18 to TRBJ2-7; D ambiguous. Trimming removed 8 bases at V and 2 bases at J, with 19 bases between. CDR1 is KGHSH, CDR2 LQKENI, per germline. This CDR3 comprises 15 residues. The CDR3 nucleotides are TGTGCCAGCGCCAACCAAAACAACCCAGCCTACGAGCAGTACTTC. It specifies CASANQNNPAYEQYF.

The chain uses TRBV19 and TRBJ2-3; the D gene is possibly TRBD2 (6 bases). This CDR3 region has 14 residues. With 4 bases removed from V and 4 bases from J, the gap between germline ends came to 12 bases. CDR1 is LNHDA and CDR2 is SQIVND in the germline V gene (reference sequence). The CDR3 nucleotides read TGTGCCAGTAGTAGTGGGGGGTTTCCAGATACGCAGTATTTT. Translated: CASSSGGFPDTQYF.

The chain combines TRBV30 with TRBJ2-2, with D possibly matching TRBD1 (7 bases). In germline, CDR1 is GTSNPN, CDR2 SVGIG (reference sequence). Trimming removed 0 bases from V and 4 bases from J, with 18 bases in between. The CDR3 contains 17 residues. DNA for the CDR3: TGTGCCTGGAGTGTACTTAGGAGGGGGCGGAGCACCGGGGAGCTGTTTTTT. Translating it yields CAWSVLRRGRSTGELFF.

CDR3 nucleotides: TGTGCCACCAGTGATTTGTACCAAGGAGGTCGCAATGAGCAGTTCTTC. Its protein is CATSDLYQGGRNEQFF. The V and J genes are TRBV24-1 and TRBJ2-1; D might be TRBD2 (5 bases). Germline CDR1 reads KGHDR; CDR2 reads SFDVKD. The CDR3 contains 16 residues. Between the trimmed V and J ends, which lost 0 bases and 6 bases, there was a span of 14 bases.

J is TRBJ1-1 and V is TRBV6-1, with D perhaps matching TRBD1 (6 bases). The CDR3 loop spans 15 amino acids. CDR1 is MNHNS and CDR2 is SASEGT in the germline V gene. V lost 3 bases and J lost 5, with 16 bases in between. The CDR3 reads CASSDRMRGFTEAFF. The CDR3 DNA is TGTGCCAGCAGTGATCGGATGAGGGGGTTTACTGAAGCTTTCTTT.

The chain recombines TRBV5-1 with TRBJ2-6, with 7 bases lining up with TRBD1. Germline CDR1 is SGHRS and CDR2 is YFSETQ. This CDR3 spans 16 amino acids. The ends lost 9 bases at V and 0 bases at J; junction bases unmatched: 9. CDR3 sequence reads: CATSQGTSSGANVLTF. The CDR3 DNA sequence: TGCGCCACCTCACAGGGGACAAGCTCTGGGGCCAACGTCCTGACTTTC.

The rearrangement links TRBV5-1 to TRBJ1-1; 7 positions match TRBD1. This CDR3 is built from 13 residues. V shed 4 bases, J shed 7 bases, and the junction held 7 bases outside the gene matches. The V gene's germline CDR1 is SGHRS and CDR2 YFSETQ. CDR3 bases: TGCGCCAGCAGCCCGCAGGGGGTGGTTGAAGCTTTCTTT. Its translation is CASSPQGVVEAFF. The variable domain in full, completed from reference TRBV5-1 and TRBJ1-1, reads KAGVTQTPRYLIKTRGQQVTLSCSPISGHRSVSWYQQTPGQGLQFLFEYFSETQRNKGNFPGRFSGRQFSNSRSEMNVSTLELGDSALYLCASSPQGVVEAFFGQGTRLTVV.

This clone was counted between two and nine times. V and J are TRBV6-2 or TRBV6-3 and TRBJ1-3; D is uncertain. This CDR3 has 15 amino acids. Germline V lookup: CDR1 MNHEY, CDR2 SVGEGT. The ends were cut back, 6 bases at V and 1 base at J, with 13 bases in the middle. DNA of the CDR3: TGTGCCAGCAGCTTCGGGAGCCCTTCTGGAAACACCATATATTTT. It is translated as CASSFGSPSGNTIYF.

V usage is TRBV2 and J usage is TRBJ2-7, with TRBD1 identical over 8 bases. This CDR3 has 13 residues. After removal of 7 bases from V and 4 bases from J, the junction contained 6 bases not matched to a gene. Germline lookup yields CDR1 SNHLY and CDR2 FYNNEI. The CDR3 loop is CASTRDRIYEQYF. The CDR3, as DNA: TGTGCCAGCACCCGGGACAGGATATACGAGCAGTACTTC.

This clone has a single count. This chain links TRBV4-2 with TRBJ2-4; 8 nucleotides align to TRBD2. The CDR3 covers 19 residues. The J segment lost 0 bases and the V segment lost 0 bases, leaving 10 bases of the junction unmatched. Germline loops: CDR1 LGHNA, CDR2 YNFKEQ. The CDR3 is CASSQESGGSKIAKNIQYF. For the CDR3, the DNA is TGTGCCAGCAGCCAAGAGAGCGGGGGATCCAAAATAGCCAAAAACATTCAGTACTTC.

This chain links TRBV3-1 (or the pseudogene TRBV3-2) with TRBJ1-2; D might be TRBD1 (5 bases). Trimming shortened V by 3 bases and J by 1 base, and 12 bases separated the two germline ends. The CDR3 has 15 amino acids. The germline V gene encodes CDR1 LGHDT and CDR2 YNNKEL (reference sequence). The CDR3 DNA follows: TGTGCCAGCAGCCATCAGGATAGGGGTAACTATGGCTACACCTTC. Its translation is CASSHQDRGNYGYTF.

This sequence joins TRBV6-5 and TRBJ2-7; TRBD1 is a possible D gene (6 bases). Trimming shortened V by 2 bases and J by 4 bases, and 12 bases separated the two germline ends. Germline CDR1 and CDR2: MNHEY and SVGAGI. The CDR3 runs 14 residues. CDR3 bases: TGTGCCAGCAGTTACGGGATACAGGGTTACGAGCAGTACTTC. This encodes CASSYGIQGYEQYF.

The gene calls are TRBV10-3 and TRBJ2-7; 7 nucleotides align to TRBD1. CDR3 length: 15 residues. The V segment lost 6 bases and the J segment 3 bases; nucleotides outside the gene matches: 11. Germline-derived CDR1 and CDR2 are ENHRY and SYGVKD. In DNA, the CDR3 is TGTGCCATCAGATCTATACAGGGGCCTAACTACGAGCAGTACTTC. This gives the protein CAIRSIQGPNYEQYF.

The chain joins TRBV5-4 to TRBJ1-1, with 7 bases matching TRBD1. The trim removed 4 bases at V and 1 base at J, leaving 10 bases unmatched. The CDR3 has 16 residues. Germline CDR1 SGHNT, CDR2 YYREEE (reference sequence). The CDR3 sequence: CASSPRRQGGNTEAFF. The CDR3, as DNA: TGTGCCAGCAGCCCGAGGAGACAGGGAGGGAACACTGAAGCTTTCTTT.

The V call is TRBV14, the J call TRBJ2-2, with 8 positions matching TRBD1. V lost 3 bases to trimming and J lost 0 bases; unmatched junction nucleotides: 3. Germline CDR1 is SGHDN and CDR2 is FVKESK. The CDR3 consists of 16 residues. The CDR3 nucleotides are TGTGCCAGCAGCCACGGACAGGGCGCGAACACCGGGGAGCTGTTTTTT. Protein product: CASSHGQGANTGELFF.

For this clone: This sample includes further DNA sequences coding for the same CDR3. The V and J genes are TRBV6-5 and TRBJ1-2; TRBD1 might be the D (5 bases). The CDR3 length is 12 residues. Trimming pared 8 bases from V and 6 bases from J, leaving 13 bases between. Germline V gene sequence: CDR1 MNHEY, CDR2 SVGAGI. The CDR3 DNA is TGTGCCAGCCGCCCCCCAGGGAATGGCTACACCTTC. This gives the protein CASRPPGNGYTF.

The chain is built from TRBV19 and TRBJ2-1, with TRBD1 matching 10 bases. The ends lost 5 bases at V and 7 bases at J; junction bases unmatched: 8. Per the germline V gene, CDR1 is LNHDA and CDR2 is SQIVND (reference sequence). This CDR3 has 15 amino acids. CDR3 DNA: TGTGCCAGTAGTCCCGACAGGGGGCGCGGGAATGAGCAGTTCTTC. Protein sequence: CASSPDRGRGNEQFF.